This T cell receptor beta chain was captured by sequencing in a study of blood T cell repertoires in COVID-19. Background on the study: The United States, Italy and Spain provided the acute and convalescent COVID-19 samples. From T cells, B-cell-depleted T cells, or PBMCs came the material, which was cDNA or gDNA.

Source study methods: Counts of nucleated cells, estimated from reference gene primer amplification, were obtained. Profiled with immunoSEQ multiplex PCR; TCRdb holds only in-frame clones, not every one. That table furnishes V, J and clone size, whereas the DNA furnished D and trimming. Of 55,000 to 75,000 clones in the sample, approximately 90% were seen once. V shed 7 bases, J shed 2 bases, and the junction held 15 bases outside the gene matches. This CDR3 comprises 16 residues. In germline, CDR1 is SGHKS, CDR2 YYEKEE (reference sequence). The clonotype was recovered from a man aged 50-59 years with active COVID-19. Sequencing was done on a sample of peripheral blood. The chain carries TRBV5-5 and TRBJ2-7, with 7 bases lining up with TRBD2. The DNA of the CDR3 is TGTGCCAGCCGGCCGGGGGGATCAGTAGCCACCTACGAGCAGTACTTC. Translating it yields CASRPGGSVATYEQYF.